Sequencing of this T cell receptor (beta chain) was carried out in a study of vaccination effects on CD4 cells after COVID-19. The study, taken as a whole, reports: From healthy vaccinees, only 1 of 255 vaccine-induced clones also reacted to common cold coronaviruses. Convalescent patients were scarce in the study, and it lacked early post-infection timepoints.

Using immunoSEQ multiplex PCR, the repertoire was profiled, and TCRdb retains in-frame clones only, with some absent. The sample shows about 22,000 clones, over 65% of them seen only once. Note on this clone: Its antigen is undetermined.

This CDR3 comprises 17 residues. With 2 bases clipped from V and 2 bases from J, the junction kept 10 bases outside the gene matches. CDR1 is SGHTA, CDR2 FQGTGA, per germline. With the ViraFEST assay, the study expanded antigen-specific CD4+ T cells using viral peptide pools, then sequenced them. CD4+ T cells were isolated after about eleven days of culture. All vaccine recipients tested negative for nucleocapsid antibodies and had never contracted SARS-CoV-2 infection. PBMC were cultured at roughly 2 million per well with around 10 IU/ml IL-2 and 9 to 10 ug/ml peptides. The sequencing used CD4+ T cells from PBMCs cultured with HCoV-NL63 spike peptides, collected before COVID-19 vaccination. This clonotype was sampled from a human donor who received a COVID-19 vaccine. V is TRBV7-3 and J is TRBJ2-3; the match to TRBD1 covers 7 bases. The CDR3: CASSLLGGTQDTDTQYF. As DNA, the CDR3 is TGTGCCAGCAGCTTATTAGGGGGCACTCAGGACACAGATACGCAGTATTTT.